The rows below give T cell receptor beta chains drawn from one sample of a study of blood T cell repertoires in COVID-19. Clones were sequenced by immunoSEQ multiplex PCR, and TCRdb holds only the in-frame ones, with some missing. The sample contains 150,000 to 200,000 clones, 88% of which appear only once. The sample taken for sequencing was peripheral blood. The receptors were sampled from a human donor in a cohort sampled during active COVID-19. The CDR3 runs from the conserved cysteine through the conserved F or W. A D gene is named only where the DNA matches it firmly. The size of a clone is reported for some rows only, either as once, few or many, or as a class for expanded clones.

V gene	D gene	clone size	J gene	CDR3 DNA	CDR3 protein
TRBV28	TRBD2	NA	TRBJ2-1	TGTGCCAGCAGCTCGAGACTAGCGGGAGGTCATGAGCAGTTCTTC	CASSSRLAGGHEQFF
TRBV7-2	NA	NA	TRBJ1-1	TGTGCCAGCAGCCCAGGCGGGGGCATGAACACTGAAGCTTTCTTT	CASSPGGGMNTEAFF
TRBV28	NA	NA	TRBJ2-7	TGTGCCAGCAGTTCTAACTACGGGGGTTTCTACGAGCAGTACTTC	CASSSNYGGFYEQYF
TRBV7-2	NA	NA	TRBJ2-1	TGTGCCAGCAGCTTAGGGTTTAGCACCCACAATGAGCAGTTCTTC	CASSLGFSTHNEQFF
TRBV25-1	NA	once	TRBJ1-5	TGTGCCAGCAGTGACGGGTATCAGCCCCAGCATTTT	CASSDGYQPQHF
TRBV30	NA	NA	TRBJ2-2	TGTGCCTGGGGACTGCTAGCTGACACCGGGGAGCTGTTTTTT	CAWGLLADTGELFF
TRBV20-1	NA	NA	TRBJ1-1	TGCAGTGCCAGTGGGGGAGCCCTGAACACTGAAGCTTTCTTT	CSASGGALNTEAFF
TRBV5-1	NA	NA	TRBJ2-5	TGCGCCAGCAGTTCCGGGGTCCAAGAGACCCAGTACTTC	CASSSGVQETQYF
TRBV3-1/TRBV3-2	TRBD2	NA	TRBJ2-3	TGTGCCAGCAGCCGCCTAGCGGGGGGAACAGATACGCAGTATTTT	CASSRLAGGTDTQYF
TRBV7-2	NA	NA	TRBJ1-2	TGTGCCAGCAGCTTAAGTTTGAGGGATGGCTACACCTTC	CASSLSLRDGYTF
TRBV6-6	NA	NA	TRBJ2-7	TGTGCCAGCAGACAGGGTGCGACGTCCTACGAGCAGTACTTC	CASRQGATSYEQYF
TRBV5-6	TRBD1	few	TRBJ2-7	TGTGCCAGCAGCCTAATGGTGGACAGGTCCCTCACCGGGGCCTACGAGCAGTACTTC	CASSLMVDRSLTGAYEQYF
TRBV12-3/TRBV12-4	NA	NA	TRBJ1-1	TGTGCCAGCAGAAAAGGGGTGGGCGCTGAAGCTTTCTTT	CASRKGVGAEAFF
TRBV27	NA	once	TRBJ2-7	TGTGCCAGTGGCGACCTCGGGGACGAGCAGTACTTC	CASGDLGDEQYF
TRBV28	TRBD2	NA	TRBJ2-2	TGTGCCAGCAGTATAAGCGGGAGTTCTAACACCGGGGAGCTGTTTTTT	CASSISGSSNTGELFF
TRBV5-1	TRBD1	NA	TRBJ2-1	TGCGCCAGCAGCCCGGGACAGGGTGGAGGGCAGTTCTTC	CASSPGQGGGQFF
TRBV19	NA	NA	TRBJ1-1	TGTGCCAGTAGTATCCTGAGACAGAACACTGAAGCTTTCTTT	CASSILRQNTEAFF
TRBV25-1	TRBD1	NA	TRBJ2-3	TGTGCCAGCACAGGACAGGGAACAGATACGCAGTATTTT	CASTGQGTDTQYF
TRBV4-1	NA	NA	TRBJ1-1	TGCGCCAGCAGCCAATCATCCAGCTTGGGAGCTGAAGCTTTCTTT	CASSQSSSLGAEAFF
TRBV11-2	TRBD1	NA	TRBJ1-5	TGTGCCAGCAGCGCGGACAGGGTGGGTCAGCCCCAGCATTTT	CASSADRVGQPQHF
TRBV27	NA	NA	TRBJ1-6	TGTGCCAGCAGGGCCGGGACATCAGATAATTCACCCCTCCACTTT	CASRAGTSDNSPLHF
TRBV7-2	NA	NA	TRBJ1-4	TGTGCCAGCAGCTTAGGAATCCGGGGAGATAATGAAAAACTGTTTTTT	CASSLGIRGDNEKLFF
TRBV28	NA	NA	TRBJ2-5	TGTGCCAGCAGTTTAGGGGGACTCACCCAAGAGACCCAGTACTTC	CASSLGGLTQETQYF
TRBV5-6	NA	NA	TRBJ1-4	TGTGCCAGCAGCTTGGATTTGGGGGCCGCTAATGAAAAACTGTTTTTT	CASSLDLGAANEKLFF
TRBV3-1/TRBV3-2	NA	NA	TRBJ1-6	TGTGCCAGCAGCCAAGATCCCCGACAATCCTCGTTCATCTTT	CASSQDPRQSSFIF
TRBV29-1	TRBD1	NA	TRBJ2-7	TGCAGCGCCGGGACAGGGTTCGAGCAGTACTTC	CSAGTGFEQYF
TRBV6-5	NA	NA	TRBJ2-7	TGTGCCAGCAGACTACACCGGGACAACTACGAGCAGTACTTC	CASRLHRDNYEQYF
TRBV10-2	TRBD2	NA	TRBJ2-1	TGCGCCAGCACCCGGGGCAGCGGGAGGGCCAAGGAGCAGTTCTTC	CASTRGSGRAKEQFF
TRBV29-1	TRBD2	NA	TRBJ2-7	TGCAGCGCCGCTGACTTTGGCGGGAGGCCGGAGTACTTC	CSAADFGGRPEYF
TRBV9	NA	once	TRBJ1-4	TGTGCCAGCAGCGCTGAGACGGAGGAAAAACTGTTTTTT	CASSAETEEKLFF
TRBV7-6	NA	NA	TRBJ2-7	TGTGCCAGCAGTCAACAGACATATTCCTACGAGCAGTACTTC	CASSQQTYSYEQYF
TRBV3-1/TRBV3-2	TRBD1	NA	TRBJ2-3	TGTGCCAGCAGTAAGACAGGGAAGGGAGTTCGGGGTTTTACAGATACGCAGTATTTT	CASSKTGKGVRGFTDTQYF
TRBV3-1/TRBV3-2	NA	NA	TRBJ1-2	TGTGCCAGCAGCCAAGAGCGCGTCTTTGGCTACACCTTC	CASSQERVFGYTF
TRBV7-8	NA	NA	TRBJ2-1	TGTGCCAGCAGCTTAAACACAGGGCCGCCCTGGAATGAGCAGTTCTTC	CASSLNTGPPWNEQFF
TRBV30	NA	NA	TRBJ1-6	TGTGCCTGGAGTGTACGGGGGAATTCACCCCTCCACTTT	CAWSVRGNSPLHF
TRBV11-2	TRBD1	NA	TRBJ2-7	TGTGCCAGCAGCGAAAGACCGGGACAGGGGCTCGAGCAGTACTTC	CASSERPGQGLEQYF
TRBV27	NA	few	TRBJ1-6	TGTGCCAGCAGTGTCCAGGGCTATAATTCACCCCTCCACTTT	CASSVQGYNSPLHF
TRBV24-1	NA	NA	TRBJ2-3	TGTGCCACCAGTGATCCCTCTAGCACAGATACGCAGTATTTT	CATSDPSSTDTQYF
TRBV28	NA	once	TRBJ1-2	TGTGCCAGCTCCTCCCCAGGGTCAAACTATGGCTACACCTTC	CASSSPGSNYGYTF
TRBV3-1/TRBV3-2	TRBD2	NA	TRBJ2-1	TGTGCCAGCAGCCATTGTCTAGCGGGAGTAGAACTACCAACGATCTACAATGAGCAGTTCTTC	CASSHCLAGVELPTIYNEQFF
TRBV4-3	TRBD2	NA	TRBJ2-5	TGCGCCAGCAGCCAAGATTTCCCCCGTGGCGGACCGACTAGCAAGGGGGAGACCCAGTACTTC	CASSQDFPRGGPTSKGETQYF
TRBV28	TRBD1	NA	TRBJ1-5	TGTGCCAGCAGTTTATATGGACAGGGAGGGTTTAGCAATCAGCCCCAGCATTTT	CASSLYGQGGFSNQPQHF
TRBV25-1	NA	few	TRBJ1-2	TGTGCCAGCAGTGAATATGGGAGTAACTATGGCTACACCTTC	CASSEYGSNYGYTF
TRBV28	TRBD1	once	TRBJ1-5	TGTGCCAGCACCTCGACAGGGGGCTGGCAGCCCCAGCATTTT	CASTSTGGWQPQHF
TRBV24-1	NA	NA	TRBJ2-3	TGTGCCACCAGTGACCCCCGGCAGGGCCCCACAGATACGCAGTATTTT	CATSDPRQGPTDTQYF
TRBV7-8	NA	NA	TRBJ1-2	TGTGCCAGCAGCTTCGGACAGACCAACTATGGCTACACCTTC	CASSFGQTNYGYTF
TRBV9	NA	NA	TRBJ1-6	TGTGCCAGCAGCACGCCGCGGGGGGGTACGACTTCACCCCTCCACTTT	CASSTPRGGTTSPLHF
TRBV6-6	TRBD1	NA	TRBJ1-1	TGTGCCAGCAGTCGACAGGGGGCGCGTTATAGCACTGAAGCTTTCTTT	CASSRQGARYSTEAFF
TRBV19	NA	NA	TRBJ2-7	TGTGCCAGTAGTACCCCCGGGAGAACCTACGAGCAGTACTTC	CASSTPGRTYEQYF
TRBV7-9	TRBD1	NA	TRBJ1-1	TGTGCCAGCAGCCGGACAGGGGTACTAATGAACACTGAAGCTTTCTTT	CASSRTGVLMNTEAFF
TRBV20-1	TRBD2	NA	TRBJ2-3	TGCAGTGCCAAGCGGGAGCCTACGCAGTATTTT	CSAKREPTQYF
TRBV28	NA	NA	TRBJ1-5	TGTGCCAGCACCTATGGCAATCAGCCCCAGCATTTT	CASTYGNQPQHF
TRBV29-1	TRBD2	NA	TRBJ2-1	TGCAGCGTTGAATGGGCCGGGAGGTACAATGAGCAGTTCTTC	CSVEWAGRYNEQFF
TRBV24-1	NA	once	TRBJ2-3	TGTGCCACCAGGCCCCGGGTGGGAGATACGCAGTATTTT	CATRPRVGDTQYF
TRBV5-1	NA	NA	TRBJ2-7	TGCGCCAGCAGCTTCAGGGGAAGCTCCTACGAGCAGTACTTC	CASSFRGSSYEQYF
TRBV7-2	NA	NA	TRBJ2-2	TGTGCCAGCAGCTTAGTCGGGAGCCGTAGCGGGGAGCTGTTTTTT	CASSLVGSRSGELFF
TRBV6-5	TRBD1	NA	TRBJ1-2	TGTGCCAGCAGTATGGCAGGGGGCTTCTATGGCTACACCTTC	CASSMAGGFYGYTF